This entry concerns a single T cell receptor (beta chain). The antigen remains undetermined. The entry originates in a study of T cell responses to AZD1222 COVID-19 vaccine. Trimming removed 4 bases at V and 6 bases at J, with 7 bases between. The CDR3 length is 13 residues. The germline V gene encodes CDR1 LGHNA and CDR2 YSLEER. Study-wide points: There were repertoire samples only from the period after the peak T cell response.

Second doses at about 4 or about 12 weeks were pooled. The repertoire was sequenced with immunoSEQ multiplex PCR; TCRdb's copy has only in-frame clones and lacks some. The sample shows about 140,000 clones, around 92% of them seen only once. This TCR derives from an adult who received the AZD1222 COVID-19 vaccine. Sequenced material: peripheral blood, taken 28 days after the second AZD1222 dose. The V gene is TRBV4-3, the J gene TRBJ1-6; D unclear. The chain's CDR3 is CASSPGGNSPLHF. The CDR3 nucleotides are TGCGCCAGCAGCCCCGGCGGTAATTCACCCCTCCACTTT.